The next 22 T cell receptor beta chains were all read from a single sample in a study of beta chain features in type 1 diabetes. Study results and limitations: Type 1 diabetes patients had TCRB CDR3s that were shorter (moderately but significantly so) in all four CD4+ subsets.

No antigen has been assigned to these receptors. Every isolated RNA sample was fully reverse transcribed, so sequencing captured expressed TCRB transcripts. Here immunoSEQ multiplex PCR was the method, and the copy in TCRdb shows in-frame clones only, minus some. The sample holds roughly 150,000 clones; around 63% are singletons and the top ten take 0.08% to 0.095%. The sequencing input was naive CD4+ T cells from blood. Receptor source: a man younger than 45 with type 1 diabetes.

The chain joins TRBV6-5 to TRBJ2-5; 8 bases align to TRBD2. CDR3 length: 16 amino acids. The V gene end was trimmed by 0 bases and the J gene end by 1 base; junction bases not matched to a gene: 4. Germline V gene data show CDR1 as MNHEY and CDR2 as SVGAGI. The CDR3 sequence is CASSYSGLAGQETQYF. The CDR3 coding sequence is TGTGCCAGCAGTTACTCAGGGCTAGCGGGCCAAGAGACCCAGTACTTC.

The chain couples TRBV29-1 to TRBJ2-7; TRBD1 is a possible D gene (6 bases). The CDR3 spans 14 residues. CDR1 is SQVTM, CDR2 ANQGSEA, per germline. V dropped 3 bases and J dropped 3 bases, with 15 bases sitting between them. The CDR3 here is CSVEDRTTHYEQYF. CDR3 in DNA: TGCAGCGTTGAGGACAGAACTACCCACTACGAGCAGTACTTC.

This clone was seen more than once but under ten times. The chain joins TRBV5-1 to TRBJ2-1; the D gene is possibly TRBD1 (5 bases). The germline V and J ends were trimmed by 0 bases and 7 bases, with 17 bases remaining between them. The CDR3 runs to 16 residues. The germline V gene has CDR1 SGHRS and CDR2 YFSETQ. The CDR3 is CASSLVGADGGNEQFF. DNA of the CDR3: TGCGCCAGCAGCTTGGTTGGGGCCGACGGTGGGAATGAGCAGTTCTTC.

This chain uses TRBV18 with TRBJ2-1; D perhaps matches TRBD1 (5 bases). The V end was cut by 3 bases, the J end by 5 bases, with 11 bases between. The germline CDR1 and CDR2 sequences are KGHSH and LQKENI. The CDR3 sequence is 14 residues long. CDR3 region: CASSPQGADNEQFF. Here the CDR3 DNA reads TGTGCCAGCTCACCCCAGGGTGCGGACAATGAGCAGTTCTTC.

The chain is built from TRBV4-1 and TRBJ2-3, with 7 bases lining up with TRBD1. This CDR3 region has 15 residues. CDR1 MGHRA and CDR2 YSYEKL come from the germline V gene. V shed 0 bases, J shed 4 bases, and the junction held 4 bases outside the gene matches. The CDR3 bases are TGCGCCAGCAGCCAAGAACAGGGGCTCCCAGATACGCAGTATTTT. It translates to CASSQEQGLPDTQYF.

This clone was seen once. This specimen includes other DNA sequences encoding the same CDR3. The chain is built from TRBV5-1 and TRBJ2-3, with TRBD2 matching over 12 bases. The CDR3 has 16 amino acids. Per germline, CDR1 SGHRS and CDR2 YFSETQ. V dropped 2 bases and J dropped 0; count of bases not matched to a gene: 1. CDR3 nucleotide sequence: TGCGCCAGCAGCTTAGGACTAGCGGGGAGCACAGATACGCAGTATTTT. Amino acids: CASSLGLAGSTDTQYF. The full variable domain, completed using reference TRBV5-1 and TRBJ2-3, is KAGVTQTPRYLIKTRGQQVTLSCSPISGHRSVSWYQQTPGQGLQFLFEYFSETQRNKGNFPGRFSGRQFSNSRSEMNVSTLELGDSALYLCASSLGLAGSTDTQYFGPGTRLTVL.

This clone occurred a few times. This chain joins TRBV29-1 and TRBJ2-3, with D perhaps TRBD2 (5 bases). With 6 bases removed from V and 2 bases from J, the gap between germline ends came to 12 bases. The CDR3 extends over 13 amino acids. Germline V gives CDR1 SQVTM, CDR2 ANQGSEA. CDR3 in DNA: TGCAGCGTCGATGGACTTGCCACAGATACGCAGTATTTT. It codes for CSVDGLATDTQYF.

The CDR3: CSVGAGPFGEKLFF. The CDR3 DNA is TGCAGCGTTGGGGCCGGGCCCTTTGGCGAAAAACTGTTTTTT. The V and J genes are TRBV29-1 and TRBJ1-4; no firm D call. V shed 4 bases and J shed 8 bases, with 17 bases lying between them. Germline CDR1 is SQVTM and CDR2 is ANQGSEA. The CDR3 is made up of 14 amino acids.

The chain recombines TRBV10-3 with TRBJ1-6, with unresolved D. With 3 bases removed from V and 10 bases from J, the gap between germline ends came to 4 bases. The CDR3 spans 11 residues. The germline V gene encodes CDR1 ENHRY and CDR2 SYGVKD. In DNA, the CDR3 is TGTGCCATCAGTGAAGGCTCACCCCTCCACTTT. Encoded protein: CAISEGSPLHF.

J is TRBJ2-3 and V is TRBV4-3, with D possibly being TRBD2 (5 bases). CDR1 LGHNA and CDR2 YSLEER come from the germline V gene. The CDR3 length is 15 residues. Trimming took off 0 bases at V and 1 base at J, with 8 bases between the two ends. The CDR3 DNA reads TGCGCCAGCAGCCAAGATTTTAGCGGCACAGATACGCAGTATTTT. Translation gives CASSQDFSGTDTQYF.

V is TRBV9 and J is TRBJ1-5; D possibly corresponds to TRBD1 (5 bases). CDR1 and CDR2 from the germline V gene are SGDLS and YYNGEE. The germline V and J ends were trimmed by 0 bases and 7 bases, with 14 bases remaining between them. CDR3 size: 15 residues. The CDR3 sequence is CASSVGGTGIQPQHF. The DNA of the CDR3 is TGTGCCAGCAGCGTAGGGGGCACGGGAATCCAGCCCCAGCATTTT.

The chain has TRBV10-3 and TRBJ2-1; D is possibly TRBD2 (5 bases). The CDR3 contains 13 residues. CDR1 and CDR2 (germline): ENHRY, SYGVKD. V dropped 0 bases and J dropped 5 bases, with 5 bases sitting between them. CDR3 sequence reads: CAISESGNNEQFF. CDR3 bases: TGTGCCATCAGTGAGTCCGGGAACAATGAGCAGTTCTTC.

The rearrangement uses TRBV11-2 and TRBJ2-1; D is perhaps TRBD2 (5 bases). The CDR3 has 15 residues. Trimming removed 7 bases from V and 0 bases from J, with 13 bases in between. Germline V CDR1 and CDR2: SGHAT, FQNNGV. The CDR3 region has the DNA TGTGCCAGCACTATAGAGGGTTACTCCTACAATGAGCAGTTCTTC. Its translation: CASTIEGYSYNEQFF.

The V gene is TRBV30, the J gene TRBJ2-1; D remains ambiguous. The CDR3 loop spans 15 amino acids. Trimming took 2 bases from V and 0 from J, leaving 11 bases between them. Per the germline V gene, CDR1 is GTSNPN and CDR2 is SVGIG (reference sequence). The CDR3, as DNA: TGTGCCTGGAGTAGGGCCCCGAGCTCCTACAATGAGCAGTTCTTC. The encoded protein is CAWSRAPSSYNEQFF.

J is TRBJ2-1 and V is TRBV5-1, with TRBD1 matching over 9 bases. Germline V gene lookup returns CDR1 SGHRS and CDR2 YFSETQ. The J segment lost 4 bases and the V segment lost 8 bases, leaving 7 bases of the junction unmatched. CDR3 length equals 14 residues. CDR3 bases: TGCGCCAGTGCCCCGGGACAGGGTTACAATGAGCAGTTCTTC. Translating it yields CASAPGQGYNEQFF.

The chain uses TRBV25-1 and TRBJ2-1; 10 bases match TRBD1. There are 16 residues in the CDR3. With 1 base clipped from V and 3 bases from J, the junction kept 3 bases outside the gene matches. Germline V CDR1 and CDR2: MGHDK, SYGVNS. CDR3 residues: CASSEWGQGFYNEQFF. The DNA of the CDR3 is TGTGCCAGCAGTGAATGGGGACAGGGGTTCTACAATGAGCAGTTCTTC.

J is TRBJ2-5 and V is TRBV25-1, with TRBD1 as a possible D gene (7 bases). Looked up from germline, CDR1 is MGHDK and CDR2 is SYGVNS. This CDR3 region has 14 residues. Trimming removed 3 bases at V and 6 bases at J, with 14 bases between. The CDR3 region has the DNA TGTGCCAGCAGTGAGGCAGGGGGGATACAGACCCAGTACTTC. Encoded protein: CASSEAGGIQTQYF.

The rearrangement uses TRBV9 and TRBJ2-7; D is unclear. The V gene's germline CDR1 is SGDLS and CDR2 YYNGEE. V was clipped by 0 bases and J by 1 base, with 8 bases between them. The CDR3 consists of 14 residues. In DNA, the CDR3 is TGTGCCAGCAGCGTAGTGGCCAGTTCCTACGAGCAGTACTTC. Translating it yields CASSVVASSYEQYF.

V is TRBV6-5 and J is TRBJ2-5, with TRBD1 matching 7 bases. Trimming removed 0 bases from V and 4 bases from J; junction bases left unmatched: 5. Germline V lookup: CDR1 MNHEY, CDR2 SVGAGI. CDR3 size: 15 residues. CDR3 protein: CASSYSGTARETQYF. The CDR3 DNA is TGTGCCAGCAGTTACTCAGGGACAGCTCGAGAGACCCAGTACTTC.

The chain uses TRBV30 and TRBJ2-7; D may be TRBD1 (6 bases). Germline CDR1 GTSNPN, CDR2 SVGIG (reference sequence). This CDR3 spans 13 amino acids. Trimming left V 0 bases short and J 3 bases short, with 9 bases between. The CDR3: CAWSVTGLYEQYF. Written as DNA, the CDR3 is TGTGCCTGGAGTGTAACAGGGCTCTACGAGCAGTACTTC.

This clone turned up a few times. The V gene is TRBV29-1, the J gene TRBJ2-3; TRBD1 aligns across 11 bases. This CDR3 has 13 amino acids. CDR1 is SQVTM, CDR2 ANQGSEA, per germline. J gave up 4 bases and V 7 bases, and 4 bases lay outside the gene matches. The CDR3 here is CSGGQGAADTQYF. DNA of the CDR3: TGCAGCGGCGGACAGGGGGCTGCAGATACGCAGTATTTT.

This clone turned up a few times. V gene TRBV29-1 combines with J gene TRBJ2-3; 11 nucleotides align to TRBD2. Germline V gene lookup returns CDR1 SQVTM and CDR2 ANQGSEA. This CDR3 has 14 residues. The junction had 7 bases not matched to a gene; V was cut back by 7 bases and J by 4 bases. The CDR3, as DNA: TGCAGCGCCCCTCTAGCGGGGGGAGCAGATACGCAGTATTTT. Residues: CSAPLAGGADTQYF.